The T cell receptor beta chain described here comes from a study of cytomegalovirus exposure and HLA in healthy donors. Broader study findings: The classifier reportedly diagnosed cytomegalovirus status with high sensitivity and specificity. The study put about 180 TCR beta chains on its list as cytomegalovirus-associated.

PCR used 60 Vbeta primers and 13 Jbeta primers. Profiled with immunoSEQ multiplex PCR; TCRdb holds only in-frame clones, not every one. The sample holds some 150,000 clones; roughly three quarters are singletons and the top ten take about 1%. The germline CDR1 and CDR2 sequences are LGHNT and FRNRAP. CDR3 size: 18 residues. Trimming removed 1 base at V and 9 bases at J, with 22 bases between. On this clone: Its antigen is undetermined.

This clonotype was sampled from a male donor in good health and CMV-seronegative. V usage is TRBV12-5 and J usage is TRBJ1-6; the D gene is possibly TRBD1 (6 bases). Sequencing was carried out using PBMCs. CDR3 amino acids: CASGLGRAGTTWTSPLHF. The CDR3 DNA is TGTGCTAGTGGTTTGGGGAGAGCCGGGACAACCTGGACTTCACCCCTCCACTTT.